This entry describes one TCR beta chain. This sample stems from a study of blood T cell repertoires in COVID-19. At the level of the study: COVID-19 samples collected from the United States, Italy and Spain covered acute and convalescent phases.

In the study's own analysis: Estimation of nucleated cell counts was performed using reference gene primer amplification. The repertoire was sequenced with immunoSEQ multiplex PCR; TCRdb's copy has only in-frame clones and lacks some. For V, J and clone size, that table is used; D and trimming come from the DNA. The data contain fewer than 200,000 clones, less than 90% of them singletons. Enrollees, about 18 to 90 years old, lived in roughly 24 US areas. Cohort assignment relied on participant-reported clinical history. V trimming: 4 bases; J trimming: 2 bases; junction bases outside the gene matches: 9. This CDR3 has 15 residues. Per germline, CDR1 SGHRS and CDR2 YFSETQ.

The receptor was derived from a human donor with acute COVID-19. The donor label of this sample is uncertain. The chain uses TRBV5-1 and TRBJ2-7; TRBD1 matches at 7 bases. Sequences were obtained from PBMCs or T cells enriched from blood (not recorded which). CDR3 sequence (DNA): TGCGCCAGCAGCCCTGGGGTAGGGGGCACCTACGAGCAGTACTTC. It is translated as CASSPGVGGTYEQYF.